The source of this T cell receptor (beta chain) is a study of T cell repertoires in cytomegalovirus infection. About the research overall: Both CMV infection and a matching HLA type were indicated by public TCR beta signatures.

As to this clonotype: Its antigen remains unidentified.

The CDR3 extends over 14 amino acids. V lost 0 bases, J lost 7 bases, and 10 bases lay in between. CDR1 is MNHEY, CDR2 SMNVEV, per germline (reference sequence). TCRdb re-called the reads with MiXCR, one entry per CDR3 protein. The sample lists about 920,000 distinct CDR3 sequences, around a third occurring once. The receptor comes from a human donor in good health (CMV status not recorded). Some clones in this sample may be carry-over from other donors' samples. V gene TRBV27 combines with J gene TRBJ2-1, with D unresolved. The sample here was cultured CD8+ T cells from PBMCs, taken from culture after CMV antigen stimulation. The chain's CDR3 is CASSLSWSGNEQFF. The CDR3 DNA follows: TGTGCCAGCAGTTTATCATGGTCCGGGAATGAGCAGTTCTTC.